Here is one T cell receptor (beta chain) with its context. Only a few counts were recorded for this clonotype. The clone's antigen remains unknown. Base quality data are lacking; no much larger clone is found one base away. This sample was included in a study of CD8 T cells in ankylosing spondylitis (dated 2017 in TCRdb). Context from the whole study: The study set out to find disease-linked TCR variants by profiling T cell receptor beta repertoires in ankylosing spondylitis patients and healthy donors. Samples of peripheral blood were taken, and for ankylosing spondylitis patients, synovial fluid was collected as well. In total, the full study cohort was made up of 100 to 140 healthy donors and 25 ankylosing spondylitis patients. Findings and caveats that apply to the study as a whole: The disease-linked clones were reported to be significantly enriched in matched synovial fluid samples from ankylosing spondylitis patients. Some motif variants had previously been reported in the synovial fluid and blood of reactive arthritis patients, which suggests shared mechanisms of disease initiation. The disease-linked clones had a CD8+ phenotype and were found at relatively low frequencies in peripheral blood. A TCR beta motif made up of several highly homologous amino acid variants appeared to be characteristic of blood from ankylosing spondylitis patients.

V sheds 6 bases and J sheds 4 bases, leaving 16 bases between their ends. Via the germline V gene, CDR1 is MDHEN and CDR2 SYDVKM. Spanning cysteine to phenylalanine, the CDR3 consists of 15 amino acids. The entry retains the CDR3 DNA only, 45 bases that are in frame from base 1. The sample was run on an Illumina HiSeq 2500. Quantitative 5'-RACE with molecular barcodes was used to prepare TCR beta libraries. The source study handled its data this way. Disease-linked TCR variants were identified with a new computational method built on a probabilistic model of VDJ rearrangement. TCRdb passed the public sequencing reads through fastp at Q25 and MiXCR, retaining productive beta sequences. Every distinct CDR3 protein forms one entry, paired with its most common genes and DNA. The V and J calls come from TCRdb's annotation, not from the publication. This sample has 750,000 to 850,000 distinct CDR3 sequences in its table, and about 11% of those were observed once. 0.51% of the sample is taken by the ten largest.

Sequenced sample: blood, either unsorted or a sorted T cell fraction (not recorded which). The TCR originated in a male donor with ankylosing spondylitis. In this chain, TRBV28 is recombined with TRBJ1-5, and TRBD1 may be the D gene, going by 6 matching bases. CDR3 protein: CASRGGGFGNQPQHF. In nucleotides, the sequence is TGTGCCAGCAGAGGGGGAGGGTTTGGGAATCAGCCCCAGCATTTT.